The T cell receptor (beta chain) described here comes from a study of T cells in Graves' hyperthyroidism and ophthalmopathy. To note about this clonotype: Its antigen is unknown.

RNA transcripts yielded amplified TCR beta CDR3 regions. The HTBI primer set drove a first-round RT-PCR of the TCR CDR3. TCRdb re-analysed the multiplex PCR reads in MiXCR, keeping a single row per CDR3 protein. The data show 750,000 to 900,000 distinct CDR3 sequences, with roughly 37% seen just once and 7% to 10% held by the top ten. J gave up 5 bases and V 0 bases, and 6 bases lay outside the gene matches. Germline V gives CDR1 SGDLS, CDR2 YYNGEE. This CDR3 comprises 15 residues. Patients aged 18 to 65 had newly diagnosed hyperthyroidism of under 2 months' duration. Lactation, pregnancy, other autoimmune disease or uncontrolled infection led to exclusion of patients. Study conclusions and caveats: The blood repertoire included most of the expanded thyroid clonotypes above 0.001.

Sequencing was performed on blood. The TCR sequence derives from a man aged 18 to 30 with Graves' hyperthyroidism. J is TRBJ2-7 and V is TRBV9; TRBD1 aligns across 9 bases. The CDR3 DNA follows: TGTGCCAGCAGCGTAGCCCCCAGGACAGGGGACGAGCAGTACTTC. This encodes CASSVAPRTGDEQYF.